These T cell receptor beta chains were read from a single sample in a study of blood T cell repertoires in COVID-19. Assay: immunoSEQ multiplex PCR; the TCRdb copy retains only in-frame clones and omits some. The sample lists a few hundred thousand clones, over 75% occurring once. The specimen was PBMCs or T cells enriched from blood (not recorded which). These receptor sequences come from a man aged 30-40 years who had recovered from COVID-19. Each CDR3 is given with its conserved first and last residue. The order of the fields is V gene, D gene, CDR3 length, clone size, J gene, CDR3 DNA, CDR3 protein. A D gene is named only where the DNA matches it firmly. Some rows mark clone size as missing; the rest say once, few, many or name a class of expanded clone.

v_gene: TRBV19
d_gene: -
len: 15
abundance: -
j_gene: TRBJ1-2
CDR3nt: TGTGCCAGTACCTCCGAGCGTGACAGTAACTATGGCTACACCTTC
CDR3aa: CASTSERDSNYGYTF

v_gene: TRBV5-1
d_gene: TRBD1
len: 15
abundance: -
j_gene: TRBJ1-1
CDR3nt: TGCGCCAGCACCCTCGGGGGACAGGTTAACACTGAAGCTTTCTTT
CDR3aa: CASTLGGQVNTEAFF

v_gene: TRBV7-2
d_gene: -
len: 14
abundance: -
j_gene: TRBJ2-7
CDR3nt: TGTGCCAGCAGCTTAGCCGGCCCCATGAGGGAGCAGTACTTC
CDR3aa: CASSLAGPMREQYF

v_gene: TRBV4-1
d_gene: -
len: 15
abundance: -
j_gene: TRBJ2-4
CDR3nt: TGCGCCAGCAGCCAAGTGAGGGGGTGGGAAAACATTCAGTACTTC
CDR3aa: CASSQVRGWENIQYF

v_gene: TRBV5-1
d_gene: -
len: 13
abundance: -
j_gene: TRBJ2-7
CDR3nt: TGCGCCAGCAGCTTGGATCCAGGGGTCGAGCAGTACTTC
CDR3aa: CASSLDPGVEQYF

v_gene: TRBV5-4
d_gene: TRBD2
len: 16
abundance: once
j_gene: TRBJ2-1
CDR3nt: TGTGCCAGCAGCTGGGGACTAGCGGGGGGGCGTAATGAGCAGTTCTTC
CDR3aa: CASSWGLAGGRNEQFF

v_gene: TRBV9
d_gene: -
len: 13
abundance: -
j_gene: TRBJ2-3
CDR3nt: TGTGCCAGCAGCCTGGAAGCGACAGATACGCAGTATTTT
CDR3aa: CASSLEATDTQYF

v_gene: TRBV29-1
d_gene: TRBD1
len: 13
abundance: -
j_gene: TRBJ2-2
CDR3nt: TGCAGCGTACGGGACAGGGGCACCGGGGAGCTGTTTTTT
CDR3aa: CSVRDRGTGELFF

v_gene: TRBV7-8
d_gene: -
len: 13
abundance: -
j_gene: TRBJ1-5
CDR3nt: TGTGCCAGCAGCCGGACTGAGAATCAGCCCCAGCATTTT
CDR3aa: CASSRTENQPQHF

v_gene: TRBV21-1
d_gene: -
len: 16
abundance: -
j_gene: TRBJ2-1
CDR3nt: TGTGCCAGCAGCAAAGAAGAGGGACATCACTACAATGAGCAGTTCTTC
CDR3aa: CASSKEEGHHYNEQFF

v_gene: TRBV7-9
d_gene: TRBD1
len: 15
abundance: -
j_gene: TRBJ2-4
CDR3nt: TGTGCCAGCAGCTTAGTGACAGGGGTTCCTAGCATTCAGTACTTC
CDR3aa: CASSLVTGVPSIQYF

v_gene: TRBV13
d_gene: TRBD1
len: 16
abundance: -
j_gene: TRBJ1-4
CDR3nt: TGTGCCAGCAGCGCGAAGCCGGGACAGGGAGGCGAAAAACTGTTTTTT
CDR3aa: CASSAKPGQGGEKLFF

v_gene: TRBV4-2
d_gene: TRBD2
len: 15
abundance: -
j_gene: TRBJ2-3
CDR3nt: TGTGCCAGCAGCCAAGATACTAGCGGGGGGGATACGCAGTATTTT
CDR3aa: CASSQDTSGGDTQYF

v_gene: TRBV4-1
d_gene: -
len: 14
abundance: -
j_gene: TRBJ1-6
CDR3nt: TGCGCCAGCAGCCAAACACAGTATAATTCACCCCTCCACTTT
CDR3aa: CASSQTQYNSPLHF

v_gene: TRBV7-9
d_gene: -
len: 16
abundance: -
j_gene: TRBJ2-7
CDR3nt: TGTGCCAGCAGCTTATACCCAGGGGGGTACCTCTACGAGCAGTACTTC
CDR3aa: CASSLYPGGYLYEQYF

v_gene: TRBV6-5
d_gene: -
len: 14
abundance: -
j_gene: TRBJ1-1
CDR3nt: TGTGCCAGCAGACCGTGGACAGAGAACACTGAAGCTTTCTTT
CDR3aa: CASRPWTENTEAFF

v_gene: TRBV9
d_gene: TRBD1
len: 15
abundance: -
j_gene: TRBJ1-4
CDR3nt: TGTGCCAGCAGCGTCACCGGGACAGGGCAGGAAAAACTGTTTTTT
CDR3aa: CASSVTGTGQEKLFF

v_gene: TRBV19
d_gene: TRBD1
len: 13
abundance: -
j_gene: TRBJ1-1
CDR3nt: TGTGCCAGTAGAAAACAGGGGGCCTCTGAAGCTTTCTTT
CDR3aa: CASRKQGASEAFF

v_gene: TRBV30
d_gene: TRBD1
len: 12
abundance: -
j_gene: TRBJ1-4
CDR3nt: TGTGCCGGGGACAGGGGAAATGAAAAACTGTTTTTT
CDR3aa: CAGDRGNEKLFF

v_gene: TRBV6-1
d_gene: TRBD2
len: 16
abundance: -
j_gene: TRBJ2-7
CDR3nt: TGTGCCAGCAGTGAATACTTAGCGGGGTCGTCCTACGAGCAGTACTTC
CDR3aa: CASSEYLAGSSYEQYF

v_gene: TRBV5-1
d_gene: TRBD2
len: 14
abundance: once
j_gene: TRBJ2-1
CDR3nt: TGCGCCAGCAGCTTGAGTGGGACTAAGAATGAGCAGTTCTTC
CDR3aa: CASSLSGTKNEQFF